The 3 T cell receptor beta chains below all came from one sample that was sequenced in a study of T cell clonality in common variable immunodeficiency. This table comes from immunoSEQ multiplex PCR, and its TCRdb copy is limited to in-frame clones, with some not included. The data list roughly 42,000 clones, none observed once; roughly 5.5% falls to the top ten. Study findings and constraints: Reportedly, TCR beta sequences from common variable immunodeficiency showed fewer deletions and N-nucleotide insertions.

These receptors have no identified antigens. What was sequenced was peripheral blood mononuclear cells. Every receptor here comes from a human donor with common variable immunodeficiency.

This clone was counted many times. A junction boundary mismatches the germline segment, possibly from a read error. The CDR3 is cut off 3 residues early in the read; its end comes from the germline J gene. V usage is TRBV7-9 and J usage is TRBJ1-1; 7 bases map to TRBD1. The CDR3 runs 14 residues. The germline V gene encodes CDR1 SEHNR and CDR2 FQNEAQ (reference sequence). CDR3 loop: CASSITTGNAEAFF. The DNA read from the CDR3 is TGTGCCAGCAGCATTACGACAGGGAACGCTGAA.

Ten or more counts support this clone. The CDR3 is cut off 3 residues early in the read; its end comes from the germline J gene. This chain connects TRBV7-2 to TRBJ1-5, with D maybe TRBD1 (6 bases). V lost 1 base to trimming and J lost 4 bases, with 11 bases between them. This CDR3 is 15 amino acids long. Germline CDR1 reads SGHTA; CDR2 reads FQGNSA. The CDR3 region is CASSLVSGTNQPQHF. The sequenced CDR3 bases are TGTGCCAGCAGCTTAGTCTCAGGGACAAATCAGCCC.

In its sample, this clone was seen a few times. The part of the CDR3 DNA that was read is TGCGCCAGCAGCTTGGGGACTAGCGGACGGGTTGAG. It specifies CASSLGTSGRVE. The whole CDR3 is CASSLGTSGRVEQFF. The chain joins TRBV5-1 to TRBJ2-1, with 10 positions matching TRBD2. Read sequence stops 3 residues before the CDR3 end, and the germline J gene provides the missing end. The CDR3 runs to 15 residues. V was clipped by 0 bases and J by 9 bases; unmatched bases: 6. Germline lookup yields CDR1 SGHRS and CDR2 YFSETQ.